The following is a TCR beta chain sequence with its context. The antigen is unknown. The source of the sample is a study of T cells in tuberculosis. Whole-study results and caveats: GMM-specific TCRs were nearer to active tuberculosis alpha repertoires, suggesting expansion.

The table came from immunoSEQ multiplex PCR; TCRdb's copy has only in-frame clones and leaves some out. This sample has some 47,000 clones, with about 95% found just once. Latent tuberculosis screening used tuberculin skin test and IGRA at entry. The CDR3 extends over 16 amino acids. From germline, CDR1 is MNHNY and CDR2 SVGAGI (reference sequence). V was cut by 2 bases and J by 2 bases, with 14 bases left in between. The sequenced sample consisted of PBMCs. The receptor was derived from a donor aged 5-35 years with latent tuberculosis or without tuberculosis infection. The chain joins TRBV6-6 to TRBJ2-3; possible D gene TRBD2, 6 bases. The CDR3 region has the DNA TGTGCCAGCAGTTACCTCGGGACTTTTAACACAGATACGCAGTATTTT. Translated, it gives CASSYLGTFNTDTQYF.